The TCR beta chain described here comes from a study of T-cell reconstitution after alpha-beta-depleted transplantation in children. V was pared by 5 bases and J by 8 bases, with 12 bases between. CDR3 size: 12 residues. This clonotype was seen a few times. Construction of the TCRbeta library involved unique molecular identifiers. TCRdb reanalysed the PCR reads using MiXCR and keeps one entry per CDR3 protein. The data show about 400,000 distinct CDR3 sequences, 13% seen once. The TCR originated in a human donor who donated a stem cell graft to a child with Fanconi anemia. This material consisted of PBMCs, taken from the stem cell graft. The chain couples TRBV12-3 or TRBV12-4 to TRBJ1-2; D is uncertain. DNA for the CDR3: TGTGCCAGCAGTCCGACGGATTCGGGCTACACCTTC. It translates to CASSPTDSGYTF.